This T cell receptor beta chain was sequenced for a study of T cell repertoires in cytomegalovirus infection. Study details: CMV infection together with matching HLA type was indicated by public TCR beta signatures.

This clonotype was counted many times. Its antigen is as yet unknown. The CDR3 runs to 15 residues. V shed 0 bases and J shed 3 bases, with 12 bases lying between them. Germline-derived CDR1 and CDR2 are LNHNV and YYDKDF (reference sequence). Findings and limits, study-wide: Adding up the frequency of public TCR beta families identified people who carried CMV plus the relevant HLA. HLA-C-restricted TCR beta clonotypes specific for CMV led the ex vivo response.

One entry per CDR3 protein results from TCRdb running MiXCR on the reads. This sample has around 270,000 distinct CDR3 sequences, with over 8% found just once. The rearrangement uses TRBV15 and TRBJ2-7; tentatively, D is TRBD2 (6 bases). The TCR comes from a human donor in good health (CMV status not recorded). Some clones in this sample may be carry-over from other donors' samples. Sample: PBMCs. The CDR3 DNA is TGTGCCACCAGCAGAGAGGTAGCGGAGGTCTACGAGCAGTACTTC. This translates into CATSREVAEVYEQYF.